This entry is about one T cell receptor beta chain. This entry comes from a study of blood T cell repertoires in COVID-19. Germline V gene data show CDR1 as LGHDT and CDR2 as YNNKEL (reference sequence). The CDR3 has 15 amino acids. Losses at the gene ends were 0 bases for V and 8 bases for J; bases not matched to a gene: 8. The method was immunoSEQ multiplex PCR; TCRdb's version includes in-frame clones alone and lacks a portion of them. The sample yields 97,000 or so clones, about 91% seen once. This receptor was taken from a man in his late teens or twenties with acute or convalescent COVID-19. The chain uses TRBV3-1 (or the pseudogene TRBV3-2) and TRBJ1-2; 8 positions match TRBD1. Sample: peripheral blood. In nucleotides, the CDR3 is TGTGCCAGCAGCCAAGAAAGCTGGACAGGGCGAGGCTACACCTTC. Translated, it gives CASSQESWTGRGYTF.